A single sample is the source of the 7 T cell receptor beta chains below, sequenced in a study of CXCR3-negative and CXCR3-positive naive CD8 T cells. In preparing the TRB cDNA libraries, 5' RACE with UMI labels was used. Using the 5' RACE reads, TCRdb records one entry per CDR3 protein without DNA. Its listing shows around 5,900 distinct CDR3 sequences. The sequenced sample was naive CXCR3- CD8+ T cells from blood. Subset described: CD45RO-CCR7+CD27+CD95- naive CD8+ T cells lacking CXCR3 (TNR3-). The receptors stem from a human donor in good health. Some clones in this sample may be carry-over from other donors' samples.

This clonotype ranks as medium-sized in terms of frequency. The chain carries TRBV25-1 and TRBJ1-1; TCRdb picks TRBD1, but there is no DNA to check that call. CDR1 and CDR2 (germline): MGHDK, SYGVNS. The CDR3 loop spans 14 amino acids. CDR3 loop: CASSLGGQGFEAFF.

This clonotype is medium-sized by frequency. The chain carries TRBV5-1 and TRBJ2-7; there is no DNA to check the TCRdb D call of TRBD1. CDR1 and CDR2 from the germline V gene are SGHRS and YFSETQ. The CDR3 covers 14 residues. CDR3 protein: CASSLPDSSYEQYF.

This clonotype counts as medium-sized (0.01 to 0.1%) by frequency. The chain carries TRBV10-3 and TRBJ2-1; the TCRdb D gene call, TRBD1, has no DNA to confirm it. From germline, CDR1 is ENHRY and CDR2 SYGVKD. The CDR3 spans 14 residues. The CDR3 loop reads CAISFRQGRDEQFF.

This clonotype shows up as medium-sized by frequency. The chain combines TRBV5-1 with TRBJ2-5; with no DNA, the TCRdb D assignment of TRBD2 cannot be verified. Germline V lookup: CDR1 SGHRS, CDR2 YFSETQ. CDR3 length equals 21 residues. CDR3 residues: CASSALRGGSLAARIQETQYF.

Its frequency marks this clonotype as medium-sized. The chain has TRBV20-1 and TRBJ1-4; TCRdb names TRBD1, which stays unverified in the absence of DNA. The CDR3 extends over 13 amino acids. Per the germline V gene, CDR1 is DFQATT and CDR2 is SNEGSKA (reference sequence). The CDR3 loop is CSARTGTDEKLFF.

This clonotype registers medium-sized (0.01 to 0.1%) by frequency. The chain combines TRBV29-1 with TRBJ1-2; the D call of TRBD1 rests on TCRdb alone, since no DNA is present to check it. CDR3 length: 13 amino acids. Germline CDR1 reads SQVTM; CDR2 reads ANQGSEA. The CDR3 loop is CSVGRGKDYGYTF. Based on the CDR3 plus reference TRBV29-1 and TRBJ1-2, the full variable domain is SAVISQKPSRDICQRGTSLTIQCQVDSQVTMMFWYRQQPGQSLTLIATANQGSEATYESGFVIDKFPISRPNLTFSTLTVSNMSPEDSSIYLCSVGRGKDYGYTFGSGTRLTVV.

This chain links TRBV7-9 with TRBJ2-1; TCRdb selects TRBD2, and the lack of DNA leaves this call unchecked. CDR3 length: 15 residues. From germline, CDR1 is SEHNR and CDR2 FQNEAQ (reference sequence). CDR3 sequence reads: CASRDSGSVYNEQFF.